This T cell receptor beta chain was identified during a study of cytomegalovirus exposure and HLA in healthy donors. Whole-study context: Earlier, approximately 180 million T cells were analyzed, and 90 million to 120 million unique TCR beta sequences were found among them.

The PCR made use of 60 Vbeta and 13 Jbeta primers. Sequencing was performed with immunoSEQ multiplex PCR; in TCRdb, only in-frame clones are kept and a portion is missing. The sample comprises 150,000 to 200,000 clones, 81% of which are singletons, and over 2% rests with the top ten. Study-wide results and limits: Later, TCR association rates were found to vary by HLA locus, highest for DRB1 and lowest for HLA-C. A previous analysis found most TCR beta V segments productive roughly 87% or roughly 30% of the time.

Concerning this clone: Its target is unknown.

The CDR3 runs 13 residues. After removal of 4 bases from V and 7 bases from J, the junction contained 2 bases not matched to a gene. Germline CDR1 MNHEY, CDR2 SMNVEV (reference sequence). V is TRBV27 and J is TRBJ1-4; TRBD1 matches at 8 bases. The sequencing sample was made of PBMCs. The source is a woman aged 30 to 39 in good health and CMV-seronegative. CDR3 bases: TGTGCCAGCAGTTCGGACAGGGCTGAAAAACTGTTTTTT. Residues: CASSSDRAEKLFF.